Given below is one T cell receptor (beta chain) in context. The clone's antigen remains unknown. The input lacks base qualities; no much larger clone sits a single base away. The germline ends are 9 bases apart after V is trimmed by 6 bases and J by 7 bases. From the cysteine through the phenylalanine, the CDR3 covers 12 amino acids. The kept DNA is CDR3 alone, 36 bases in frame from the first base. This sample was taken from a study of blood T cell repertoires in COVID-19 (dated by TCRdb to 2019 to 2021). For the wider study: Samples from collaborators originated in the United States, Italy and Spain and spanned both the acute and convalescent phases of COVID-19. Where HLA class I and class II types were available, the types were taken from metadata supplied by the sample provider, not from assay-based typing. A de-identified subject ID, COVID-19 status, age in years and sex were almost always included in the sample metadata. Samples came from the ongoing ImmuneRACE study (first 160 participants) plus 1,254 subjects from 6 global collaborators. The repertoires were made available in a free public database intended to serve as a resource for research on the immune response to SARS-CoV-2. Subjects who had been exposed to COVID-19, were actively infected with it, or had recovered from it provided the deeply sampled blood TCRbeta repertoires that made up the dataset. The prospective study material was composed of cDNA or gDNA derived from T cells, B-cell-depleted T cells, or PBMCs.

Another Seattle source contributed samples from volunteer blood donors who had recovered from COVID-19. Each collaborating institution followed its own protocols to collect whole blood in K2EDTA tubes. For TCRbeta analysis, collaborators shipped samples as frozen whole blood, isolated PBMCs, or DNA extracted from either of those sample types. Here is what the overall study found, with its caveats: The amount of clinical and demographic metadata varied by source and participant and was provided uncurated.

The immunoSEQ Assay, a bias-controlled multiplex PCR, was used to amplify TCRbeta CDR3 regions from genomic DNA. The original pipeline was this. Nucleated cell counts per sample were estimated from amplification of reference gene primers within the assay. Sequence reads were collapsed and filtered to measure the absolute abundance of every unique TCRbeta CDR3 rearrangement. For each sample, productive Simpson clonality was calculated as the square root of Simpson's diversity index over productive rearrangements. Drawn from immuneACCESS, this table holds only the in-frame rearrangements with V and J called that TCRdb kept. Clones are partly lost; checked studies trace under half to an unresolved V gene and leave the rest unexplained. D and trimming come from the DNA, and the V and J calls and clone size come from that table. This sample comprises about 190,000 clones, approximately 80% of them detected only once. 13% of the sample is in the top ten clones.

Sequenced material: peripheral blood. The TCR was taken from a man over 45 who had recovered from COVID-19. This chain joins TRBV23-1 to TRBJ2-2; tentative D gene TRBD1, with 6 bases matching. TRBV23-1 has ORF status, its function being uncertain. The DNA is TGCGCCAGCAGCCAGGGGAACGGGGAGCTGTTTTTT. This sequence encodes CASSQGNGELFF.